The clone carrying this TCR beta chain turned up a few times. What it binds is unknown. Unique molecular identifiers were built into the TCRbeta library. TCRdb redid the calling of the PCR reads with MiXCR, one entry per CDR3 protein. The table includes about 300,000 distinct CDR3 sequences, around a tenth detected once. These data come from a study of T-cell reconstitution after alpha-beta-depleted transplantation in children. Broader study findings: The study reportedly traced alpha-beta T cells about two months after transplant to several hundred expanded graft clones. Surviving recipient cells, namely T cells and thymic progenitors, were the source of high day-60 TCRbeta diversity in some patients.

Here the sequenced sample was PBMCs, taken before TCRalphabeta/CD19-depleted stem cell transplant. This receptor was identified in a boy under two years old with acute myeloid leukemia, due to receive a stem cell transplant.

CDR3 DNA: TGCGCCAGCAGCCAAAAGATGGGACTAGCGGATTACAATGAGCAGTTCTTC. Its protein product is CASSQKMGLADYNEQFF. The rearrangement joins TRBV4-3 to TRBJ2-1; 11 bases align to TRBD2. Germline values: CDR1 LGHNA, CDR2 YSLEER. V was clipped by 2 bases and J by 4 bases; unmatched bases: 7. This CDR3 comprises 17 residues.